This TCR beta chain was documented in a study of T cell responses to AZD1222 COVID-19 vaccine. Study-level points and caveats: Once two AZD1222 doses were given, Spike-specific TCR breadth and depth went up. The donors showed a predominance of white British ancestry and of females, with possible underestimation of clonal diversity.

Data came from immunoSEQ multiplex PCR; TCRdb stores just in-frame clones and leaves some out. The table has roughly 160,000 clones, approximately 88% seen once. On this clone itself: Its specificity is unknown.

Whether given at about 4 or about 12 weeks, second doses were pooled. The germline V gene encodes CDR1 SEHNR and CDR2 FQNEAQ (reference sequence). The V gene end was trimmed by 1 base and the J gene end by 1 base; junction bases not matched to a gene: 8. The CDR3 spans 18 residues. The V gene is TRBV7-9, the J gene TRBJ2-3; TRBD2 aligns across 10 bases. The specimen was peripheral blood, collected 28 days after the second AZD1222 dose. The sequence was obtained from an adult who received the AZD1222 COVID-19 vaccine. The CDR3: CASSLGAGGPGGTDTQYF. The DNA of the CDR3 is TGTGCCAGCAGCTTAGGAGCGGGGGGGCCTGGGGGCACAGATACGCAGTATTTT.